The sample holds one count of the clone carrying this T cell receptor beta chain. As originally analysed: Reference gene primer amplification gave nucleated cell count estimates. Libraries were prepared by immunoSEQ multiplex PCR; TCRdb keeps only in-frame clonotypes and omits some of them. The D gene and trimming were derived from the DNA, and the V and J assignments and clone size from that table. The table has 300,000 to 350,000 clones, 87% seen once. This specimen belongs to a study of blood T cell repertoires in COVID-19. Study context: Material from acute and convalescent COVID-19 was sourced from the United States, Italy and Spain. From T cells, B-cell-depleted T cells, or PBMCs came the material, which was cDNA or gDNA.

Enrollment of patients from Seattle took place during active infection, with longitudinal follow-up. The CDR3 runs 14 residues. CDR1 is LNHDA, CDR2 SQIVND, per germline (reference sequence). The trim removed 5 bases at V and 4 bases at J, leaving 7 bases unmatched. This clonotype originated in a man aged 25 to 45 with COVID-19, enrolled during active disease. Material: peripheral blood. This chain links TRBV19 with TRBJ1-1; 7 bases line up with TRBD1. The CDR3, as DNA: TGTGCCAGTAGTTCTCGGACAGGAGCCACTGAAGCTTTCTTT. It yields the protein CASSSRTGATEAFF.